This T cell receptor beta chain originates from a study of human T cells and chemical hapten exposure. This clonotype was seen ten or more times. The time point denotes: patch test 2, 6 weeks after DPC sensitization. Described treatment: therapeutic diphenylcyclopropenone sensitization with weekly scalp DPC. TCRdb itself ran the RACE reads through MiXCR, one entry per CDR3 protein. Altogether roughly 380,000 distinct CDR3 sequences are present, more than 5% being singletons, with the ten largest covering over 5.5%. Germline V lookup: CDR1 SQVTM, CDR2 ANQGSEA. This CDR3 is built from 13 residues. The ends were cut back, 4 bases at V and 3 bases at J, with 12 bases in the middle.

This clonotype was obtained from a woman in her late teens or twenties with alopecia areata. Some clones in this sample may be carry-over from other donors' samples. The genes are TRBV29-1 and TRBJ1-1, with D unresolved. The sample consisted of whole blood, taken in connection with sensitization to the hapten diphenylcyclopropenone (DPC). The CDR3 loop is CSVAGRRDTEAFF. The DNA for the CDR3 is TGCAGCGTTGCTGGGAGGCGGGACACTGAAGCTTTCTTT.